The 32 T cell receptor beta chains below come from one sample, sequenced in a study of T cell clones after liver transplantation. The repertoire was sequenced with immunoSEQ multiplex PCR; TCRdb's copy has only in-frame clones and lacks some. The data hold roughly 100,000 clones, with about 88% observed a single time. The sequencing used CD4+ T cells from blood, collected approximately 43 months after liver transplant. The receptor source for this set is a human patient who received a liver transplant. Some T cells may be supplied by the graft donor.

The J gene is TRBJ2-7, the V gene TRBV29-1; D assignment may be TRBD1 or TRBD2 (5 bases each). The CDR3 runs 15 residues. Germline CDR1 reads SQVTM; CDR2 reads ANQGSEA. The V end was cut by 4 bases, the J end by 2 bases, with 18 bases between. The CDR3 is CSVAGPRTSTYEQYF. DNA of the CDR3: TGCAGCGTTGCGGGACCCCGAACGAGTACCTACGAGCAGTACTTC.

The chain uses TRBV7-9 and TRBJ2-5; the D gene is possibly TRBD1 (5 bases). Germline V gene sequence: CDR1 SEHNR, CDR2 FQNEAQ (reference sequence). The V and J ends lost 7 bases and 0 bases respectively, with 15 bases between them. CDR3 size: 15 residues. CDR3 in DNA: TGTGCCAGCACCCTTCCACCCAGGGACCAAGAGACCCAGTACTTC. Translated: CASTLPPRDQETQYF.

V gene TRBV5-6 combines with J gene TRBJ1-4, with unresolved D. This CDR3 is built from 12 residues. Between the trimmed V and J ends, which lost 2 bases and 8 bases, there was a span of 7 bases. Germline V CDR1 and CDR2: SGHDT, YYEEEE. The CDR3 spells CASSFFGEKLFF. The CDR3 nucleotides are TGTGCCAGCAGCTTTTTTGGGGAAAAACTGTTTTTT.

This clone was detected only once. This chain's CDR3 is CASRSLRDRGWDRGSYNEQFF. In DNA, the CDR3 is TGTGCCAGTCGCTCCCTCCGGGACAGGGGGTGGGATAGGGGATCCTACAATGAGCAGTTCTTC. V gene TRBV19 combines with J gene TRBJ2-1, with 11 bases that match TRBD1. V trimming: 8 bases; J trimming: 1 base; junction bases outside the gene matches: 22. CDR1 is LNHDA, CDR2 SQIVND, per germline (reference sequence). CDR3 size: 21 residues.

The rearrangement links TRBV19 to TRBJ1-4; 8 positions agree with TRBD1. V lost 5 bases and J lost 10; bases outside the gene matches: 6. This CDR3 has 13 residues. From germline, CDR1 is LNHDA and CDR2 SQIVND (reference sequence). The CDR3 DNA reads TGTGCCAGTAGTTTTCCTCAGGGGGCAAAACTGTTTTTT. Its protein product is CASSFPQGAKLFF.

This clone has more than one count but fewer than ten. Other DNA sequences in this specimen translate into the identical CDR3. The rearrangement links TRBV18 to TRBJ2-1, with no clear D. The V gene's germline CDR1 is KGHSH and CDR2 LQKENI. This CDR3 is built from 12 residues. Trimming removed 0 bases from V and 7 bases from J, with 4 bases in between. The CDR3 spells CASSPPLNEQFF. The CDR3 coding sequence is TGTGCCAGCTCACCACCGTTGAATGAGCAGTTCTTC.

The chain uses TRBV25-1 and TRBJ2-1; TRBD2 aligns across 11 bases. This CDR3 region has 16 residues. Germline V gene sequence: CDR1 MGHDK, CDR2 SYGVNS. V lost 3 bases to trimming and J lost 8 bases; unmatched junction nucleotides: 9. CDR3 coding DNA: TGTGCCAGCAGTGACCAGACTAGCGGGATTGGGTATGAGCAGTTCTTC. It is translated as CASSDQTSGIGYEQFF.

The CDR3, as DNA: TGTGCCAGCTCACTCCGGGAACTAGCGGGGGGCACAGATACGCAGTATTTT. Protein product: CASSLRELAGGTDTQYF. V is TRBV18 and J is TRBJ2-3; the match to TRBD2 covers 11 bases. Per germline, CDR1 KGHSH and CDR2 LQKENI. CDR3 length: 17 amino acids. Germline trimming cut 4 bases from V and 1 base from J; bases unmatched to any gene: 7.

The rearrangement links TRBV6-1 to TRBJ1-1; D gene ambiguous. Trimming took off 4 bases at V and 4 bases at J, with 7 bases between the two ends. The CDR3 consists of 12 residues. Germline-derived CDR1 and CDR2 are MNHNS and SASEGT. The CDR3 region is CASSARGTEAFF. DNA of the CDR3: TGTGCCAGCAGTGCCAGAGGCACTGAAGCTTTCTTT.

V is TRBV7-9 and J is TRBJ1-2; 12 positions match TRBD1. CDR1 and CDR2 (germline): SEHNR, FQNEAQ (reference sequence). The CDR3 has 15 amino acids. The junction had 4 bases not matched to a gene; V was cut back by 4 bases and J by 4 bases. The CDR3 region is CASSYGTGGIYGYTF. The CDR3 DNA is TGTGCCAGCAGCTATGGGACAGGGGGCATCTATGGCTACACCTTC. The full variable domain, in which reference TRBV7-9 and TRBJ1-2 provide the parts outside the CDR3, is DTGVSQNPRHKITKRGQNVTFRCDPISEHNRLYWYRQTLGQGPEFLTYFQNEAQLEKSRLLSDRFSAERPKGSFSTLEIQRTEQGDSAMYLCASSYGTGGIYGYTFGSGTRLTVV.

This chain connects TRBV9 to TRBJ1-3, with a tentative D call TRBD1 (5 bases). The germline V and J ends were trimmed by 4 bases and 5 bases, with 13 bases remaining between them. This CDR3 is 14 amino acids long. CDR1 SGDLS and CDR2 YYNGEE come from the germline V gene. CDR3 protein: CASSTRGLRNTIYF. The CDR3 DNA sequence: TGTGCCAGCAGCACTAGGGGTCTGAGAAACACCATATATTTT.

The CDR3 protein is CASSQVPGQGVETQYF. The CDR3, as DNA: TGCGCCAGCAGCCAAGTACCGGGACAGGGAGTAGAGACCCAGTACTTC. The rearrangement links TRBV4-1 to TRBJ2-5, with 9 bases that match TRBD1. V trimming: 1 base; J trimming: 4 bases; junction bases outside the gene matches: 7. Looked up from germline, CDR1 is MGHRA and CDR2 is YSYEKL. The CDR3 is made up of 16 amino acids.

The chain uses TRBV6-4 and TRBJ2-6; TRBD2 matches 7 bases. With 6 bases clipped from V and 0 bases from J, the junction kept 2 bases outside the gene matches. Germline V gene lookup returns CDR1 MRHNA and CDR2 SNTAGT. The CDR3 runs to 15 residues. CDR3 DNA sequence: TGTGCCAGCAGCCCGGGGGGCTCTGGGGCCAACGTCCTGACTTTC. This encodes CASSPGGSGANVLTF.

The V gene is TRBV7-9, the J gene TRBJ2-3, with D perhaps matching TRBD2 (5 bases). Per germline, CDR1 SEHNR and CDR2 FQNEAQ (reference sequence). V was clipped by 3 bases and J by 5 bases, with 9 bases between them. CDR3 length: 13 residues. The CDR3: CASSFVAGDTQYF. The CDR3 bases are TGTGCCAGCAGCTTCGTGGCGGGAGATACGCAGTATTTT.

This rearrangement joins TRBV6-5 to TRBJ1-5, with 7 bases aligning to TRBD1. Germline V gives CDR1 MNHEY, CDR2 SVGAGI. V was clipped by 6 bases and J by 4 bases; unmatched bases: 6. The CDR3 covers 14 residues. CDR3 DNA: TGTGCCAGCAGCCGAAAGGACAGGAATCAGCCCCAGCATTTT. Translating it yields CASSRKDRNQPQHF.

V gene TRBV2 combines with J gene TRBJ2-1; 10 bases line up with TRBD1. The V segment lost 6 bases and the J segment 8 bases; nucleotides outside the gene matches: 7. CDR1 and CDR2 from the germline V gene are SNHLY and FYNNEI. CDR3 length: 14 residues. The CDR3 nucleotides read TGTGCCAGCAGCATGGACAGGGGGTGGGATGAGCAGTTCTTC. It specifies CASSMDRGWDEQFF.

The chain couples TRBV6-6 to TRBJ2-2; D is unresolved. This CDR3 spans 16 amino acids. In germline, CDR1 is MNHNY, CDR2 SVGAGI (reference sequence). With 2 bases removed from V and 3 bases from J, the gap between germline ends came to 13 bases. The CDR3 loop reads CASSYPLGSYTGELFF. DNA for the CDR3: TGTGCCAGCAGTTACCCTCTAGGCAGTTACACCGGGGAGCTGTTTTTT.

The CDR3 sequence is CAFTGERNQETQYF. The CDR3 DNA reads as TGTGCCTTTACCGGGGAGCGGAATCAAGAGACCCAGTACTTC. The chain uses TRBV5-4 and TRBJ2-5; D is possibly TRBD2 (5 bases). V was trimmed by 10 bases and J by 2 bases, leaving 18 bases between them. Germline CDR1 SGHNT, CDR2 YYREEE (reference sequence). This CDR3 is 14 amino acids long.

The genes are TRBV5-8 and TRBJ2-7; D might be TRBD2 (5 bases). There are 14 residues in the CDR3. Germline V gene data show CDR1 as SGHTS and CDR2 as YDEGEE. V was clipped by 1 base and J by 1 base, with 9 bases between them. The CDR3 bases are TGTGCCAGCAGCTTGACGGACTGGTCCTACGAGCAGTACTTC. As protein: CASSLTDWSYEQYF.

The chain has TRBV10-1 and TRBJ2-3; 7 bases are shared with TRBD2. Per the germline V gene, CDR1 is WNHNN and CDR2 is SYGVQD (reference sequence). The length of the CDR3 is 15 residues. The V and J ends lost 6 bases and 3 bases, in that order; junction bases with no gene match: 9. CDR3 sequence reads: CASSPSGMSTDTQYF. In DNA, the CDR3 is TGCGCCAGCAGCCCCAGCGGGATGTCTACAGATACGCAGTATTTT.

CDR3 residues: CASSSRQGQNEKLFF. The CDR3 region has the DNA TGTGCCAGCAGCAGCCGACAGGGCCAGAATGAAAAACTGTTTTTT. The V and J genes are TRBV7-2 and TRBJ1-4; TRBD1 matches 7 bases. The V gene end was trimmed by 5 bases and the J gene end by 5 bases; junction bases not matched to a gene: 8. Germline loops: CDR1 SGHTA, CDR2 FQGNSA. This CDR3 comprises 15 residues.

This clone was seen a few times. This chain links TRBV18 with TRBJ2-1; the D is unclear. Trimming stripped 4 bases from V and 0 bases from J, with 7 bases between. Germline V gene sequence: CDR1 KGHSH, CDR2 LQKENI. This CDR3 has 14 amino acids. CDR3 DNA: TGTGCCAGCTCACAGCAATTCTCCTACAATGAGCAGTTCTTC. It yields the protein CASSQQFSYNEQFF.

The gene calls are TRBV7-7 and TRBJ2-7; D might be TRBD2 (6 bases). V shed 5 bases and J shed 4 bases, with 21 bases lying between them. Per germline, CDR1 SSHAT and CDR2 FNYEAQ (reference sequence). The CDR3 contains 16 residues. Here the CDR3 reads CASSPRAHSGLYEQYF. In nucleotides, the CDR3 is TGTGCCAGCAGCCCCCGGGCCCACAGCGGGTTGTACGAGCAGTACTTC.

The chain has TRBV13 and TRBJ2-7, with 15 bases aligning to TRBD2. The CDR3 covers 17 residues. The trim removed 5 bases at V and 7 bases at J, leaving 12 bases unmatched. Per the germline V gene, CDR1 is PRHDT and CDR2 is FYEKMQ (reference sequence). In DNA, the CDR3 is TGTGCCAGCAGCCTTGGGACTAGCGGGGGGCTCGGTGGGGAGCAGTACTTC. Translating it yields CASSLGTSGGLGGEQYF.

The chain employs TRBV6-6 and TRBJ1-4, with D possibly matching TRBD1 (5 bases). Trimming pared 6 bases from V and 3 bases from J, leaving 11 bases between. The CDR3 contains 14 residues. Germline V CDR1 and CDR2: MNHNY, SVGAGI (reference sequence). The CDR3 loop reads CASRRGYSNEKLFF. As DNA, the CDR3 is TGTGCCAGCAGAAGGGGATATTCTAATGAAAAACTGTTTTTT.

V and J are TRBV5-1 and TRBJ2-2; 8 nucleotides line up with TRBD2. Germline values: CDR1 SGHRS, CDR2 YFSETQ. The CDR3 loop spans 16 amino acids. The V and J ends lost 3 bases and 5 bases, in that order; junction bases with no gene match: 9. CDR3: CASSSRLAGNTGELFF. CDR3 DNA sequence: TGCGCCAGCAGCTCTCGGCTAGCGGGTAATACCGGGGAGCTGTTTTTT.

This clone appeared once. V usage is TRBV29-1 and J usage is TRBJ2-5, with TRBD1 identical over 8 bases. Germline CDR1 is SQVTM and CDR2 is ANQGSEA. The CDR3 sequence is 12 residues long. After removal of 6 bases from V and 5 bases from J, the junction contained 5 bases not matched to a gene. CDR3 nucleotide sequence: TGCAGCGTCAGGGGGCTAGGGGAGACCCAGTACTTC. Translation gives CSVRGLGETQYF.

The chain links TRBV5-4 to TRBJ2-3, with 8 bases lining up with TRBD2. The germline V gene has CDR1 SGHNT and CDR2 YYREEE (reference sequence). The CDR3 sequence is 15 residues long. The junction had 7 bases not matched to a gene; V was cut back by 4 bases and J by 3 bases. The CDR3 is CASSRAGGGTDTQYF. The CDR3 DNA sequence: TGTGCCAGCAGCAGGGCGGGCGGGGGGACAGATACGCAGTATTTT.

The V gene is TRBV30, the J gene TRBJ2-6; D gene unclear. CDR3 size: 14 residues. Germline CDR1 is GTSNPN and CDR2 is SVGIG (reference sequence). V was cut by 0 bases and J by 0 bases, with 3 bases left in between. The CDR3 sequence is CAWSVASGANVLTF. CDR3 sequence (DNA): TGTGCCTGGAGTGTAGCCTCTGGGGCCAACGTCCTGACTTTC.

The J gene is TRBJ1-5, the V gene TRBV25-1; a weak D match, TRBD1 (5 bases). This CDR3 contains 13 residues. V shed 4 bases and J shed 2 bases, with 6 bases lying between them. Germline V CDR1 and CDR2: MGHDK, SYGVNS. The CDR3 coding sequence is TGTGCCAGCAGTGGGGGGGGCAATCAGCCCCAGCATTTT. This gives the protein CASSGGGNQPQHF.

This rearrangement joins TRBV27 to TRBJ2-1; possibly TRBD1 or TRBD2 for D (5 bases each). Germline V gene lookup returns CDR1 MNHEY and CDR2 SMNVEV (reference sequence). V lost 5 bases and J 0 bases, leaving 8 bases between the germline ends. The CDR3 has 14 amino acids. The CDR3, as DNA: TGTGCCAGCAGTCCAGGGAGCTCCTACAATGAGCAGTTCTTC. Encoded protein: CASSPGSSYNEQFF.

The table lists this clone with a few counts. The chain employs TRBV5-1 and TRBJ1-4, with no clear D. This CDR3 has 14 residues. V was trimmed by 5 bases and J by 0 bases, leaving 8 bases between them. Germline CDR1 SGHRS, CDR2 YFSETQ. The CDR3 is CASSRAATNEKLFF. Here the CDR3 DNA reads TGCGCCAGCAGTAGGGCAGCAACTAATGAAAAACTGTTTTTT.